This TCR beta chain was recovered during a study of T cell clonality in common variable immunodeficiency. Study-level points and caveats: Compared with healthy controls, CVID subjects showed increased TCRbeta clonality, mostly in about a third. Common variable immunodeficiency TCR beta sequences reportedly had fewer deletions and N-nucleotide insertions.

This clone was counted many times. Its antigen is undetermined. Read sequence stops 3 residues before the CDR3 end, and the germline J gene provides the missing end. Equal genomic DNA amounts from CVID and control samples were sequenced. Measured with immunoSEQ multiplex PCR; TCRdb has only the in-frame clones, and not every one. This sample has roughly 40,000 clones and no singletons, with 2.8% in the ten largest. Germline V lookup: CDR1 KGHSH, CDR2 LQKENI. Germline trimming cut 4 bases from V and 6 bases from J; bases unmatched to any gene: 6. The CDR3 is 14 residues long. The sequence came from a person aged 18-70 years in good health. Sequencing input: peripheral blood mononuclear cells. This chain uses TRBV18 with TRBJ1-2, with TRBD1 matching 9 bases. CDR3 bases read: TGTGCCAGCTCACAACGGGACAGGGACAATGGC. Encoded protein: CASSQRDRDNG. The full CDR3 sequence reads CASSQRDRDNGYTF.